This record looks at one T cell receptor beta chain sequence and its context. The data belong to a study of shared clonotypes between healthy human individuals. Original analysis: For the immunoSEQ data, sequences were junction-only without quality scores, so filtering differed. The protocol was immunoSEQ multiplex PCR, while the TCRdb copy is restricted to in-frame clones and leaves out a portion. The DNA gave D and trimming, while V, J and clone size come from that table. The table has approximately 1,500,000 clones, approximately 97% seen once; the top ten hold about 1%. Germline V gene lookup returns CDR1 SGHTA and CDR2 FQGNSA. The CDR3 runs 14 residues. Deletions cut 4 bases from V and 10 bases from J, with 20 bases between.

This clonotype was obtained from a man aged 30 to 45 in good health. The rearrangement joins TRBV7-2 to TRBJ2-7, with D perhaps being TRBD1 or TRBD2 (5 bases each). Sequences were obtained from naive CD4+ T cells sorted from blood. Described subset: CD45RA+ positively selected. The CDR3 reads CASSSPGRSILQYF. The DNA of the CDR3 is TGTGCCAGCAGCTCTCCGGGACGGAGTATCCTTCAGTACTTC.